The clone carrying this TCR beta chain was counted between two and nine times. What it binds is unknown. The data originate from a study of cytomegalovirus exposure and HLA in healthy donors. Study results and limitations: By a later analysis, the bulk of CMV-associated TCR beta chains appeared HLA-restricted.

The CDR3 spans 15 residues. Germline CDR1 reads LNHDA; CDR2 reads SQIVND (reference sequence). V was pared by 8 bases and J by 7 bases, with 18 bases between. 60 Vbeta and 13 Jbeta primers were used in PCR. Sequenced by immunoSEQ multiplex PCR; TCRdb stores in-frame clones only, minus some. In the table there are 100,000 to 150,000 clones, over 70% of which are singletons. The sequencing sample was made of PBMCs. This clonotype was sampled from a man aged 40-50 years in good health and CMV-seropositive. The chain links TRBV19 to TRBJ1-6; TRBD1 might be the D (5 bases). This CDR3 is CASALGGVTNSPLHF. CDR3 nucleotide sequence: TGTGCCAGTGCATTGGGAGGGGTGACAAATTCACCCCTCCACTTT.